This T cell receptor beta chain was observed in a study of regulatory T cells in long-lasting Graves disease. The CDR3 totals 15 residues. The germline V gene encodes CDR1 SGHTA and CDR2 FQGTGA. V shed 5 bases and J 5 bases; nucleotides not matched to a gene: 7. This clonotype was recorded at least ten times. Building of the TCR beta libraries involved iRepertoire HTBI primers and Arm-PCR of CDR3 regions. One entry per CDR3 protein results from TCRdb running MiXCR on the multiplex PCR reads. The data show 400,000 to 500,000 distinct CDR3 sequences, about a sixth seen once. The time point is: newly diagnosed GD, antithyroid drugs for less than 3 months. Generation of the TCR library employed RNA extracted from PBMCs. These data are also associated with another study on T cells in Graves' hyperthyroidism and ophthalmopathy.

The V call is TRBV7-3, the J call TRBJ2-3; TRBD2 agrees at 10 bases. This sequence originates from a woman between 18 and 29 years old with Graves disease. This specimen consisted of peripheral blood mononuclear cells (PBMCs), obtained at new diagnosis, from a patient treated with antithyroid drugs. This chain's CDR3 is CASSPSGRALDTQYF. In DNA form, the CDR3 reads TGTGCCAGCAGCCCCAGCGGGAGGGCCTTAGATACGCAGTATTTT. Complete variable domain (other parts from reference TRBV7-3 and TRBJ2-3): GAGVSQTPSNKVTEKGKYVELRCDPISGHTALYWYRQSLGQGPEFLIYFQGTGAADDSGLPNDRFFAVRPEGSVSTLKIQRTERGDSAVYLCASSPSGRALDTQYFGPGTRLTVL.